The rows below give T cell receptor beta chains drawn from one sample of a study of shared clonotypes between healthy human individuals. Sequenced by immunoSEQ multiplex PCR; TCRdb stores in-frame clones only, minus some. The sample gives approximately 1.1 million clones, 78% of which show up once; about 0.52% is in the top ten. The sample consisted of memory CD4+ T cells from PBMCs. The origin of the receptors is a man aged 18 to 30 in good health. Some clones in this sample may be carry-over from other donors' samples. Both conserved end residues are part of each CDR3. Fields, in order: V gene, clone size, D gene, J gene, CDR3 length, CDR3 DNA, CDR3 protein. A D gene is named only where the DNA matches it firmly. The size field is filled for only some rows; it gives once, few, many or a size class.

TRBV9	-	-	TRBJ2-1	14	TGTGCCAGCAGCATCGCTAGCTTCGACAATGAGCAGTTCTTC	CASSIASFDNEQFF
TRBV5-6	-	TRBD1	TRBJ2-2	15	TGTGCCAGCAGCTTGTGGACAGGGGGCGCCGGGGAGCTGTTTTTT	CASSLWTGGAGELFF
TRBV7-2	-	-	TRBJ2-7	14	TGTGCCAGCAGCTTACGGGGGAGATCCTACGAGCAGTACTTC	CASSLRGRSYEQYF
TRBV4-1	-	TRBD1	TRBJ2-2	17	TGCGCCAGCAGCCAAGAGGAGACAGGGGGTCGGACCGGGGAGCTGTTTTTT	CASSQEETGGRTGELFF
TRBV28	-	-	TRBJ2-3	15	TGTGCCAGCAGTCCCCCCCAGGGCGGCACAGATACGCAGTATTTT	CASSPPQGGTDTQYF
TRBV6-5	-	-	TRBJ2-1	14	TGTGCCAGCAGTTACCAGCGGGCCTACAATGAGCAGTTCTTC	CASSYQRAYNEQFF
TRBV7-8	few	TRBD2	TRBJ2-1	13	TGTGCCAGCAGCCCGCGAGGGAGGGATGAGCAGTTCTTC	CASSPRGRDEQFF
TRBV28	-	-	TRBJ2-7	13	TGTGCCAGCAGGGTCCTAGCTTCCTACGAGCAGTACTTC	CASRVLASYEQYF
TRBV30	-	-	TRBJ1-5	14	TGTGCCTGGAGTGCTAAGGATCGGTGGCAGCCCCAGCATTTT	CAWSAKDRWQPQHF
TRBV30	-	-	TRBJ2-2	14	TGTGCCTGGCGGCGGCAGATTAACACCGGGGAGCTGTTTTTT	CAWRRQINTGELFF
TRBV7-9	-	-	TRBJ2-7	15	TGTGCCAGCAGCAAGTCTTTGGGGTTCTCCTACGAGCAGTACTTC	CASSKSLGFSYEQYF
TRBV9	-	-	TRBJ1-1	14	TGTGCCAGCAGTATACTAGGCGGGAACACTGAAGCTTTCTTT	CASSILGGNTEAFF
TRBV5-4	few	-	TRBJ1-5	15	TGTGCCAGCAGCTTCGGTAACGGCCCGAATCAGCCCCAGCATTTT	CASSFGNGPNQPQHF
TRBV7-2	-	-	TRBJ2-7	13	TGTGCCAGCAGCTACGGGGTGGGCTACGAGCAGTACTTC	CASSYGVGYEQYF
TRBV18	-	-	TRBJ2-3	14	TGTGCCAGCTCACCCCGACAGAGCACAGATACGCAGTATTTT	CASSPRQSTDTQYF
TRBV5-4	-	-	TRBJ2-2	15	TGTGCCAGCAGCTTGGCAGGGGTGGGCACCGGGGAGCTGTTTTTT	CASSLAGVGTGELFF
TRBV6-5	-	-	TRBJ2-1	13	TGTGCCAGCAGTTACCAGATAAACAATGAGCAGTTCTTC	CASSYQINNEQFF
TRBV19	-	-	TRBJ1-4	15	TGTGCCAGTAATTCAATGGGGGGGGATCTGGAAAAACTGTTTTTT	CASNSMGGDLEKLFF
TRBV2	-	-	TRBJ1-3	15	TGTGCCAGCAGTGAAGCCCCCAGGTTCGGAAACACCATATATTTT	CASSEAPRFGNTIYF
TRBV4-1	-	TRBD1	TRBJ1-3	17	TGCGCCAGCAGCTACACAAGGGGGACAGGGGCTGGAAACACCATATATTTT	CASSYTRGTGAGNTIYF
TRBV7-3	-	TRBD1	TRBJ1-1	13	TGTGCCAGCAGCTTAAGACAGGGGGCGTGGGCTTTCTTT	CASSLRQGAWAFF
TRBV2	-	-	TRBJ2-7	13	TGTGCCAGCGCCGGGCAGCGGATTTGGGAGCAGTACTTC	CASAGQRIWEQYF
TRBV30	-	-	TRBJ2-1	15	TGTGCCTGGAGTGCGAGGGGGCTAGCGGAGAATGAGCAGTTCTTC	CAWSARGLAENEQFF
TRBV7-2	once	-	TRBJ1-1	15	TGTGCCAGCAGCTTAGCGGGAAAGATGAACACTGAAGCTTTCTTT	CASSLAGKMNTEAFF
TRBV5-1	few	-	TRBJ1-1	14	TGCGCCAGCACCCGGCTGGGCAGCGAGGCTGAAGCTTTCTTT	CASTRLGSEAEAFF
TRBV5-6	-	-	TRBJ2-2	17	TGTGCCAGCAGCTTGAGGGTGCGGGGTCTCTACACCGGGGAGCTGTTTTTT	CASSLRVRGLYTGELFF
TRBV4-3	-	TRBD2	TRBJ2-7	16	TGCGCCAGCAGCCAGATTAGCGGGACCCCCCGAGGGGAGCAGTACTTC	CASSQISGTPRGEQYF
TRBV19	-	TRBD2	TRBJ2-7	15	TGTGCCAGTAGTATAGCCGGGACTAGCGGCTACGAGCAGTACTTC	CASSIAGTSGYEQYF
TRBV7-9	-	TRBD1	TRBJ1-1	17	TGTGCCAGCAGCTCCCCGTCCATGACAGGGAAAGGGGCTGAAGCTTTCTTT	CASSSPSMTGKGAEAFF
TRBV5-5	many	TRBD2	TRBJ2-7	13	TGTGCCAGCAGCCCTGGGACTAGGGACGAGCAGTACTTC	CASSPGTRDEQYF
TRBV5-1	-	-	TRBJ2-2	15	TGCGCCAGCAGCGCCTCACTAGGGAACACCGGGGAGCTGTTTTTT	CASSASLGNTGELFF
TRBV6-5	-	-	TRBJ2-3	13	TGTGCCAGCGGCGGGACTTCCACAGATACGCAGTATTTT	CASGGTSTDTQYF
TRBV7-9	many	-	TRBJ2-7	14	TGTGCCAGCAGCCCCGAGACGGTCTCCTACGAGCAGTACTTC	CASSPETVSYEQYF
TRBV5-4	-	-	TRBJ1-4	14	TGTGCCAGCAGCTTAGGATCAGTCGGGGAAAAACTGTTTTTT	CASSLGSVGEKLFF
TRBV6-5	-	TRBD2	TRBJ2-3	13	TGTGCCACGATAGCGGGAGGAACAGATACGCAGTATTTT	CATIAGGTDTQYF
TRBV28	-	TRBD2	TRBJ2-7	14	TGTGCCAGCAACCTACTAGCGGGCCGCTACGAGCAGTACTTC	CASNLLAGRYEQYF
TRBV27	-	TRBD2	TRBJ2-3	14	TGTGCCAGCAGTTTGGGCGGGGGGCCAGATACGCAGTATTTT	CASSLGGGPDTQYF
TRBV29-1	-	TRBD1	TRBJ1-1	13	TGCAGCGCCCCGGGGACAGCGAACACTGAAGCTTTCTTT	CSAPGTANTEAFF
TRBV29-1	few	-	TRBJ1-4	12	TGCAGCGGTTCCGGGAGTAATGAAAAACTGTTTTTT	CSGSGSNEKLFF
TRBV6-5	once	-	TRBJ2-7	12	TGTGCCAGCAGTTACGGAGGGGGCGAGCAGTACTTC	CASSYGGGEQYF
TRBV7-2	-	-	TRBJ2-7	12	TGTGCCAGCAGCTTAGATGCCTACGAGCAGTACTTC	CASSLDAYEQYF
TRBV29-1	many	-	TRBJ2-3	14	TGCAGCGTTGAAGGAGGCGTGGGAGCGGATACGCAGTATTTT	CSVEGGVGADTQYF
TRBV5-1	-	-	TRBJ1-1	14	TGCGCCAGCAGCGCCATCAAGGGGAACACTGAAGCTTTCTTT	CASSAIKGNTEAFF
TRBV28	-	-	TRBJ2-4	15	TGTGCCAGCAGTTTGGCGGGTCAGAGAATAAACATTCAGTACTTC	CASSLAGQRINIQYF
TRBV11-1	-	-	TRBJ2-3	15	TGTGCCAGCAGCCCACACAGGGTGAGGTCAGATACGCAGTATTTT	CASSPHRVRSDTQYF
TRBV9	few	-	TRBJ1-1	15	TGTGCCAGCAGCGTAGTAGGGGAGGTGAACACTGAAGCTTTCTTT	CASSVVGEVNTEAFF
TRBV11-2	-	TRBD2	TRBJ2-5	16	TGTGCCAGCAGCTTGGTCGGGACTAGCGGCCAAGAGACCCAGTACTTC	CASSLVGTSGQETQYF
TRBV5-1	-	-	TRBJ2-7	15	TGCGCCAGCAGCCTGCAAGAGGACAGCTCCTACGAGCAGTACTTC	CASSLQEDSSYEQYF
TRBV28	many	-	TRBJ1-5	15	TGTGCCAGCAGTTCCCCGAACTCCCGGGATCAGCGCCAGCATTTT	CASSSPNSRDQRQHF
TRBV25-1	-	-	TRBJ2-5	16	TGTGCCAGCAGTGAAGGGATAGCCTCAGTCCAAGAGACCCAGTACTTC	CASSEGIASVQETQYF
TRBV9	-	-	TRBJ2-7	12	TGTGCCAGCAGCCGTGCAGGCTACGAGCAGTACTTC	CASSRAGYEQYF